This T cell receptor (beta chain) is from a study of shared clonotypes between healthy human individuals. This clone was observed a few times. Sequencing was performed with immunoSEQ multiplex PCR; in TCRdb, only in-frame clones are kept and a portion is missing. This sample carries some 200,000 clones, 50% to 75% of them seen once, and the ten largest clones take 11%. The origin of this receptor is a man younger than 40 in good health. Sequenced sample: memory CD4+ T cells sorted from blood. As for subset: CD45RA-negative fraction.

The CDR3: CASSLSIGGLGFTDTQYF. For the CDR3, the DNA is TGTGCCAGCAGCTTATCGATCGGGGGACTGGGGTTCACAGATACGCAGTATTTT. V gene TRBV11-2 combines with J gene TRBJ2-3, with D perhaps matching TRBD2 (6 bases). This CDR3 spans 18 amino acids. The ends were cut back, 2 bases at V and 2 bases at J, with 20 bases in the middle. The germline V gene encodes CDR1 SGHAT and CDR2 FQNNGV.